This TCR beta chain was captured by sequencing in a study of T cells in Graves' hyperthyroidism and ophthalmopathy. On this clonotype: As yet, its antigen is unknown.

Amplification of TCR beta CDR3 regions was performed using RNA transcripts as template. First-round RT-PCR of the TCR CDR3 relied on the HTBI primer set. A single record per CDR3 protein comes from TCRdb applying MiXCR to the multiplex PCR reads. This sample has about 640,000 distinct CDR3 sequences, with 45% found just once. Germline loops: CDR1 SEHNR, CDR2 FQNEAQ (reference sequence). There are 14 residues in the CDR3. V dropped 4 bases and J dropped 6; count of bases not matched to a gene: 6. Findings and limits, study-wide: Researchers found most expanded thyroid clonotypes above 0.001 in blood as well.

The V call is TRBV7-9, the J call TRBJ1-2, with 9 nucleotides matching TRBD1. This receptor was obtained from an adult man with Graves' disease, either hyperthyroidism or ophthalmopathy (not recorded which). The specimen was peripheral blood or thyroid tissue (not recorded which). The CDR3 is CASSSTGQGNGYTF. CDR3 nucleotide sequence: TGTGCCAGCAGCTCAACCGGACAGGGGAATGGCTACACCTTC.